This T cell receptor beta chain stems from a study of cytotoxic CD8 clonotypes in ibrutinib-treated CLL. Study context: Median treatment time before response sampling was approximately twelve months, range 6 to 36. Regarding the study as a whole: In comparison with age-matched healthy donors, baseline clonality was higher and tracked circulating CD8+ T-cell counts.

To note about this clone: Its target is not known.

TCRdb's copy holds only in-frame clones and misses some; the assay was immunoSEQ multiplex PCR. The sample lists some 160,000 clones; roughly 77% were seen once. This CDR3 has 14 amino acids. Per the germline V gene, CDR1 is WNHNN and CDR2 is SYGVQD (reference sequence). Trimming took off 4 bases at V and 1 base at J, with 11 bases between the two ends. The rearrangement links TRBV10-1 to TRBJ2-7; D might be TRBD1 (5 bases). The sample here was PBMCs, taken after 12 months of ibrutinib treatment. The sequence was obtained from a human donor with chronic lymphocytic leukemia. Written as DNA, the CDR3 is TGCGCCAGCAGTGCCAGGGTGAAGTCCTACGAGCAGTACTTC. Translated, it gives CASSARVKSYEQYF.